A single sample gave rise to the 20 T cell receptor beta chains below, sequenced in a study of T cell changes during pregnancy in multiple sclerosis. Sequencing used immunoSEQ multiplex PCR; TCRdb keeps in-frame clones, though not all of them. The sample has some 41,000 clones, almost 95% seen once. The source material was CD8+ T cells from peripheral blood mononuclear cells, sampled in the third trimester of pregnancy. Receptor source: a female donor with multiple sclerosis, enrolled in a pregnancy study.

The rearrangement uses TRBV5-1 and TRBJ2-1; the D is unclear. V lost 5 bases, J lost 6 bases, and 9 bases lay in between. The length of the CDR3 is 12 residues. Germline V gene lookup returns CDR1 SGHRS and CDR2 YFSETQ. The CDR3, as DNA: TGCGCCAGCAGTCCTACTTCCAATGAGCAGTTCTTC. Amino acids: CASSPTSNEQFF.

This clone was recorded once. The chain employs TRBV27 and TRBJ1-5, with D perhaps TRBD1 (6 bases). Germline lookup yields CDR1 MNHEY and CDR2 SMNVEV (reference sequence). The CDR3 runs to 15 residues. The ends were cut back, 2 bases at V and 6 bases at J, with 14 bases in the middle. CDR3 sequence reads: CASSLPRGYIQPQHF. DNA of the CDR3: TGTGCCAGCAGTTTACCCAGGGGATATATTCAGCCCCAGCATTTT.

The chain recombines TRBV5-5 with TRBJ1-5, with 7 bases that match TRBD1. The CDR3 covers 15 residues. The germline V gene has CDR1 SGHKS and CDR2 YYEKEE (reference sequence). Losses at the gene ends were 1 base for V and 6 bases for J; bases not matched to a gene: 7. The CDR3 reads CASSLRPGGSQPQHF. The CDR3 coding sequence is TGTGCCAGCAGCTTGAGGCCAGGGGGATCTCAGCCCCAGCATTTT.

The CDR3: CASSLSEWQPQHF. The CDR3 DNA sequence: TGTGCCAGCAGTTTAAGCGAATGGCAGCCCCAGCATTTT. This chain uses TRBV28 with TRBJ1-5; no definite D call. Germline CDR1 MDHEN, CDR2 SYDVKM. CDR3 length equals 13 residues. The V and J ends lost 2 bases and 7 bases respectively, with 9 bases between them.

This clone was detected once. V is TRBV5-6 and J is TRBJ1-2, with 8 bases fitting TRBD1. The CDR3 loop spans 15 amino acids. Germline V gives CDR1 SGHDT, CDR2 YYEEEE. Trimming took 4 bases from V and 4 from J; bases not matched to a gene: 9. DNA of the CDR3: TGTGCCAGCAGCCCTGACAGGGGATCCAGCTATGGCTACACCTTC. Translation: CASSPDRGSSYGYTF.

The chain has TRBV4-1 and TRBJ1-1; a possible D gene is TRBD1 (6 bases). V lost 4 bases and J lost 2, with 14 bases in between. Germline loops: CDR1 MGHRA, CDR2 YSYEKL. The CDR3 consists of 15 residues. The CDR3 DNA reads as TGCGCCAGCAGCCTCGCCGGGACAAGTAACACTGAAGCTTTCTTT. This gives the protein CASSLAGTSNTEAFF.

The chain employs TRBV7-3 and TRBJ2-7, with 10 bases that match TRBD2. The length of the CDR3 is 14 residues. Germline assignment: CDR1 SGHTA and CDR2 FQGTGA. J lost 7 bases, V lost 5 bases, and 8 bases had no gene match. CDR3 amino acids: CASSPLGGLAEQYF. CDR3 in DNA: TGTGCCAGCAGCCCCCTCGGGGGACTAGCGGAGCAGTACTTC.

CDR3 residues: CASRLTGGIDEQYF. In DNA form, the CDR3 reads TGTGCCAGCAGATTGACAGGGGGCATCGACGAGCAGTACTTC. V and J are TRBV27 and TRBJ2-7, with 10 bases that match TRBD1. After removal of 6 bases from V and 5 bases from J, the junction contained 7 bases not matched to a gene. Germline CDR1 reads MNHEY; CDR2 reads SMNVEV (reference sequence). CDR3 length: 14 amino acids.

The chain couples TRBV2 to TRBJ2-2, with D possibly TRBD1 on 8 matching bases. The V and J ends lost 6 bases and 4 bases respectively, with 15 bases between them. This CDR3 contains 15 residues. The germline gives CDR1 SNHLY, CDR2 FYNNEI. The CDR3 reads CASRGNRGGTGELFF. CDR3 sequence (DNA): TGTGCCAGCAGGGGCAACAGGGGGGGCACCGGGGAGCTGTTTTTT. Supplemented by reference TRBV2 and TRBJ2-2, the full variable domain reads EPEVTQTPSHQVTQMGQEVILRCVPISNHLYFYWYRQILGQKVEFLVSFYNNEISEKSEIFDDQFSVERPDGSNFTLKIRSTKLEDSAMYFCASRGNRGGTGELFFGEGSRLTVL.

This chain uses TRBV13 with TRBJ2-7, with D uncertain. V was cut by 0 bases and J by 2 bases, with 5 bases left in between. Germline V gene data show CDR1 as PRHDT and CDR2 as FYEKMQ (reference sequence). This CDR3 has 13 amino acids. CDR3 sequence: CASSLGEPYEQYF. DNA for the CDR3: TGTGCCAGCAGCTTAGGGGAGCCCTACGAGCAGTACTTC. The entire variable domain, with the rest obtained from reference TRBV13 and TRBJ2-7, is as follows: AAGVIQSPRHLIKEKRETATLKCYPIPRHDTVYWYQQGPGQDPQFLISFYEKMQSDKGSIPDRFSAQQFSDYHSELNMSSLELGDSALYFCASSLGEPYEQYFGPGTRLTVT.

The chain employs TRBV9 and TRBJ2-3; 9 bases align to TRBD2. The CDR3 spans 16 residues. Germline V gene data show CDR1 as SGDLS and CDR2 as YYNGEE. J was trimmed by 2 bases and V by 0 bases; bases with no gene match: 4. The CDR3 DNA reads as TGTGCCAGCAGCGTAGGACTAGCGGAGTACACAGATACGCAGTATTTT. This codes for CASSVGLAEYTDTQYF.

This rearrangement joins TRBV11-2 to TRBJ1-2; TRBD1 might be the D (6 bases). The CDR3 runs to 13 residues. V dropped 6 bases and J dropped 4 bases, with 12 bases sitting between them. Germline V lookup: CDR1 SGHAT, CDR2 FQNNGV. The CDR3 loop is CASSYDRSYGYTF. The CDR3, as DNA: TGTGCCAGCAGTTACGACAGGAGCTATGGCTACACCTTC.

The V call is TRBV19, the J call TRBJ1-1; D might be TRBD1 (6 bases). The V and J ends lost 0 bases and 1 base respectively, with 9 bases between them. Germline-derived CDR1 and CDR2 are LNHDA and SQIVND (reference sequence). CDR3 length equals 15 residues. CDR3 DNA sequence: TGTGCCAGTAGTATAGATCCAGGGGAGAACACTGAAGCTTTCTTT. The encoded protein is CASSIDPGENTEAFF.

The chain couples TRBV7-9 to TRBJ1-5; D is ambiguous. The CDR3 covers 16 residues. Trimming took off 5 bases at V and 0 bases at J, with 14 bases between the two ends. Per germline, CDR1 SEHNR and CDR2 FQNEAQ (reference sequence). CDR3 protein: CASSSPGRGSNQPQHF. The CDR3 DNA is TGTGCCAGCAGCAGCCCTGGCCGGGGTAGCAATCAGCCCCAGCATTTT.

V usage is TRBV27 and J usage is TRBJ2-2; 8 bases map to TRBD2. V lost 5 bases, J lost 6 bases, and 14 bases stayed unmatched. The V gene's germline CDR1 is MNHEY and CDR2 SMNVEV (reference sequence). The CDR3 has 17 residues. CDR3: CASSPGGSGIVSGELFF. CDR3 in DNA: TGTGCCAGCAGTCCCGGGGGTAGCGGGATCGTTTCCGGGGAGCTGTTTTTT.

The chain links TRBV4-3 to TRBJ2-1; 7 bases agree with TRBD2. Germline V gene sequence: CDR1 LGHNA, CDR2 YSLEER. V lost 2 bases and J lost 10; bases outside the gene matches: 11. This CDR3 has 15 amino acids. DNA for the CDR3: TGCGCCAGCAGCCAAATGGGGACTAACCCCAGGGAGCAGTTCTTC. The encoded protein is CASSQMGTNPREQFF.

The rearrangement uses TRBV27 and TRBJ1-1, with TRBD1 matching 10 bases. The CDR3 covers 15 residues. The germline CDR1 and CDR2 sequences are MNHEY and SMNVEV (reference sequence). J lost 3 bases, V lost 0 bases, and 1 base had no gene match. The CDR3 here is CASSLSTGGHTEAFF. The CDR3 DNA reads TGTGCCAGCAGTTTATCGACAGGGGGCCACACTGAAGCTTTCTTT.

V is TRBV19 and J is TRBJ2-1; 11 positions match TRBD2. The CDR3 has 18 amino acids. The trim removed 4 bases at V and 7 bases at J, leaving 15 bases unmatched. Germline-derived CDR1 and CDR2 are LNHDA and SQIVND (reference sequence). The CDR3 reads CASSKGLAVFLRRNEQFF. CDR3 sequence (DNA): TGTGCCAGTAGTAAGGGACTAGCGGTTTTTCTTAGACGGAATGAGCAGTTCTTC.

CDR3 sequence (DNA): TGTGCCAGCGGCGCAGGGGTTTGGGATCAGCCCCAGCATTTT. Protein: CASGAGVWDQPQHF. The V call is TRBV27, the J call TRBJ1-5; D possibly corresponds to TRBD1 (6 bases). The germline CDR1 and CDR2 sequences are MNHEY and SMNVEV (reference sequence). The CDR3 totals 14 residues. V gave up 8 bases and J gave up 5 bases, with 16 bases separating them.

The genes are TRBV7-3 and TRBJ2-5, with 7 bases matching TRBD1. V trimming: 5 bases; J trimming: 7 bases; junction bases outside the gene matches: 7. CDR1 is SGHTA, CDR2 FQGTGA, per germline. There are 13 residues in the CDR3. This chain's CDR3 is CASSAGPGGTQYF. The CDR3, as DNA: TGTGCCAGCAGCGCGGGCCCAGGGGGGACCCAGTACTTC. Based on the CDR3 plus reference TRBV7-3 and TRBJ2-5, the full variable domain is GAGVSQTPSNKVTEKGKYVELRCDPISGHTALYWYRQSLGQGPEFLIYFQGTGAADDSGLPNDRFFAVRPEGSVSTLKIQRTERGDSAVYLCASSAGPGGTQYFGPGTRLLVL.